One sample yielded the 17 T cell receptor beta chains listed below, sequenced in a study of OX40 agonist ivuxolimab in advanced cancers. Some clones are missing from TCRdb's copy, which holds only in-frame ones; the method was immunoSEQ multiplex PCR. The table shows under 150,000 clones, with approximately 94% occurring only once. Source: CD4+ or CD8+ T cells sorted from blood, taken in a trial of the OX40 agonist ivuxolimab. Receptor source: an adult with an advanced solid tumor such as melanoma, head and neck, liver or kidney cancer.

J is TRBJ1-5 and V is TRBV30; D is undetermined. CDR1 and CDR2 from the germline V gene are GTSNPN and SVGIG (reference sequence). Trimming cost V 0 bases and J 6 bases, with 12 bases left between them. The CDR3 extends over 14 amino acids. As DNA, the CDR3 is TGTGCCTGGAGTGTATTGGAAGTTGGTCAGCCCCAGCATTTT. Amino acids: CAWSVLEVGQPQHF. Based on the CDR3 plus reference TRBV30 and TRBJ1-5, the full variable domain is SQTIHQWPATLVQPVGSPLSLECTVEGTSNPNLYWYRQAAGRGLQLLFYSVGIGQISSEVPQNLSASRPQDRQFILSSKKLLLSDSGFYLCAWSVLEVGQPQHFGDGTRLSIL.

V gene TRBV19 combines with J gene TRBJ2-2; D call uncertain. Trimming took off 2 bases at V and 7 bases at J, with 26 bases between the two ends. The germline CDR1 and CDR2 sequences are LNHDA and SQIVND (reference sequence). The CDR3 length is 19 residues. Here the CDR3 reads CASSIRLLSVLRRDGELFF. In nucleotides, the CDR3 is TGTGCCAGTAGTATACGACTCTTAAGCGTCTTAAGGAGAGACGGGGAGCTGTTTTTT.

The genes are TRBV18 and TRBJ2-7; tentatively, D is TRBD1 (5 bases). The CDR3 consists of 14 residues. Trimming removed 2 bases from V and 3 bases from J, with 11 bases in between. Looked up from germline, CDR1 is KGHSH and CDR2 is LQKENI. CDR3 coding DNA: TGTGCCAGCTCACCAAGCGACAGCCTCTACGAGCAGTACTTC. Protein: CASSPSDSLYEQYF. The full variable domain, its missing parts supplied by reference TRBV18 and TRBJ2-7, is NAGVMQNPRHLVRRRGQEARLRCSPMKGHSHVYWYRQLPEEGLKFMVYLQKENIIDESGMPKERFSAEFPKEGPSILRIQQVVRGDSAAYFCASSPSDSLYEQYFGPGTRLTVT.

The table lists this clone with a count of one. This chain joins TRBV5-4 and TRBJ2-7; the match to TRBD1 covers 9 bases. V was clipped by 0 bases and J by 3 bases; unmatched bases: 1. This CDR3 has 14 residues. Per the germline V gene, CDR1 is SGHNT and CDR2 is YYREEE (reference sequence). The CDR3 loop reads CASSLGQGDYEQYF. DNA of the CDR3: TGTGCCAGCAGCTTGGGACAGGGGGACTACGAGCAGTACTTC.

The V and J genes are TRBV6-6 and TRBJ1-2; perhaps TRBD1 as D (5 bases). V lost 8 bases, J lost 4 bases, and 14 bases lay in between. CDR3 length: 13 amino acids. The germline CDR1 and CDR2 sequences are MNHNY and SVGAGI (reference sequence). This chain's CDR3 is CASCSGQAYGYTF. In nucleotides, the CDR3 is TGTGCCAGCTGCTCAGGGCAGGCCTATGGCTACACCTTC.

V usage is TRBV30 and J usage is TRBJ2-1; D tentatively fits TRBD1 or TRBD2 (5 bases each). Trimming removed 2 bases from V and 9 bases from J, with 8 bases in between. Per the germline V gene, CDR1 is GTSNPN and CDR2 is SVGIG (reference sequence). CDR3 length equals 11 residues. The CDR3 bases are TGTGCCTGGAGTTCTGGGGGTGAGCAGTTCTTC. Translation: CAWSSGGEQFF.

The chain is built from TRBV9 and TRBJ2-2; D might be TRBD1 or TRBD2, each matching 5 bases. V was cut by 0 bases and J by 6 bases, with 12 bases left in between. Germline V gives CDR1 SGDLS, CDR2 YYNGEE. This CDR3 has 15 amino acids. CDR3 residues: CASSVGTGTAGELFF. The CDR3 DNA reads as TGTGCCAGCAGCGTAGGAACCGGGACGGCCGGGGAGCTGTTTTTT.

This clone was seen just once. The chain couples TRBV14 to TRBJ2-4; D is unresolved. Trimming removed 0 bases from V and 6 bases from J, with 9 bases in between. The CDR3 runs to 14 residues. Germline V gene data show CDR1 as SGHDN and CDR2 as FVKESK. The CDR3 coding sequence is TGTGCCAGCAGCCAAGATTGGGCCTCAAACATTCAGTACTTC. It yields the protein CASSQDWASNIQYF.

The chain has TRBV7-9 and TRBJ2-5, with D possibly TRBD2 on 5 matching bases. Per the germline V gene, CDR1 is SEHNR and CDR2 is FQNEAQ (reference sequence). The CDR3 sequence is 17 residues long. Trimming removed 1 base from V and 1 base from J, with 16 bases in between. The CDR3 nucleotides are TGTGCCAGCAGCTTAGACAGACTACCCGACCGCCAAGAGACCCAGTACTTC. The encoded protein is CASSLDRLPDRQETQYF.

This clone was found once. The chain employs TRBV11-2 and TRBJ2-1, with D unresolved. Germline lookup yields CDR1 SGHAT and CDR2 FQNNGV. The CDR3 extends over 14 amino acids. Trimming cost V 2 bases and J 6 bases, with 11 bases left between them. The CDR3 sequence: CASSLTEAFNEQFF. The CDR3 coding sequence is TGTGCCAGCAGCTTAACCGAGGCGTTCAATGAGCAGTTCTTC.

The J gene is TRBJ2-2, the V gene TRBV10-3, with TRBD1 identical over 7 bases. The length of the CDR3 is 16 residues. J was trimmed by 5 bases and V by 0 bases; bases with no gene match: 6. Germline CDR1 is ENHRY and CDR2 is SYGVKD. CDR3 coding DNA: TGTGCCATCAGTGAGTCGGGGACAGAACAAACCGGGGAGCTGTTTTTT. It translates to CAISESGTEQTGELFF.

V and J are TRBV5-4 and TRBJ1-2; D not certain. Germline V gene sequence: CDR1 SGHNT, CDR2 YYREEE (reference sequence). Trimming cost V 0 bases and J 6 bases, with 6 bases left between them. The CDR3 covers 12 residues. CDR3 coding DNA: TGTGCCAGCAGCTTGGGGTTCAATGGCTACACCTTC. Amino acid sequence: CASSLGFNGYTF.

With respect to this clone: The junction shows a germline mismatch at one end, possibly a read error. This chain joins TRBV29-1 and TRBJ1-4, with D tentatively TRBD1 (6 bases). From germline, CDR1 is SQVTM and CDR2 ANQGSEA. The CDR3 has 11 residues. CDR3 DNA: TGCAGCGTTTCGGTTACAGGGAGGACTGTTTTT. Amino acid sequence: CSVSVTGRTVF.

This sequence joins TRBV5-1 and TRBJ2-7; D is unresolved. The CDR3 contains 13 residues. Trimming took 0 bases from V and 5 from J, leaving 9 bases between them. CDR1 SGHRS and CDR2 YFSETQ come from the germline V gene. CDR3 region: CASSLVGNHEQYF. CDR3 sequence (DNA): TGCGCCAGCAGCTTGGTAGGGAACCACGAGCAGTACTTC.

This clone appeared a single time. The rearrangement joins TRBV9 to TRBJ2-1, with TRBD1 matching 7 bases. The CDR3 is 12 amino acids. V trimming: 8 bases; J trimming: 5 bases; junction bases outside the gene matches: 4. Germline assignment: CDR1 SGDLS and CDR2 YYNGEE. This CDR3 reads CASGQAHNEQFF. The CDR3 DNA is TGTGCCAGTGGACAGGCCCACAATGAGCAGTTCTTC.

In DNA, the CDR3 is TGTGCCAGCAGCCAAGGATCGGAGTACCAAGAGACCCAGTACTTC. This translates into CASSQGSEYQETQYF. V usage is TRBV4-2 and J usage is TRBJ2-5, with D unresolved. Trimming stripped 1 base from V and 0 bases from J, with 9 bases between. Germline CDR1 is LGHNA and CDR2 is YNFKEQ. The CDR3 loop spans 15 amino acids.

CDR3 nucleotide sequence: TGTGCCAGCAGTTTGGAACTCACTGAAGCTTTCTTT. Residues: CASSLELTEAFF. The chain joins TRBV28 to TRBJ1-1; D unclear. This CDR3 comprises 12 residues. V shed 3 bases and J shed 4 bases, with 6 bases lying between them. Germline CDR1 and CDR2: MDHEN and SYDVKM.